The 29 T cell receptor beta chains below come from one sample, sequenced in a study of T cell repertoires in cytomegalovirus infection. Via MiXCR, TCRdb re-called the reads, giving one row per CDR3 protein. The sample has approximately 1,000,000 distinct CDR3 sequences, 31% seen once. These receptors have no known antigen. Sequences were derived from cultured CD8+ T cells from PBMCs, sampled from culture after CMV antigen stimulation. The origin of the receptors is a human donor in good health (CMV status not recorded). Some clones in this sample may be carry-over from other donors' samples.

The rearrangement uses TRBV6-6 and TRBJ2-4; the match to TRBD1 covers 8 bases. Germline CDR1 MNHNY, CDR2 SVGAGI (reference sequence). Trimming at V came to 3 bases and at J to 1 base, leaving 5 bases not matched to a gene. The CDR3 covers 16 residues. The CDR3: CASSYYRGEAKNIQYF. The CDR3 DNA is TGTGCCAGCAGTTATTACAGGGGGGAGGCCAAAAACATTCAGTACTTC.

The table lists this clonotype with a few counts. This chain joins TRBV7-6 and TRBJ2-2, with 16 bases lining up with TRBD2. After removal of 5 bases from V and 4 bases from J, the junction contained 13 bases not matched to a gene. The CDR3 totals 20 residues. Germline-derived CDR1 and CDR2 are SGHVS and FNYEAQ. The CDR3 region has the DNA TGTGCCAGCAGCCCAGAGGTCCCGGGACTAGCGGGGGGGCTCACCGGGGAGCTGTTTTTT. Translated: CASSPEVPGLAGGLTGELFF. Drawing the rest from reference TRBV7-6 and TRBJ2-2, the complete variable domain is GAGVSQSPRYKVTKRGQDVALRCDPISGHVSLYWYRQALGQGPEFLTYFNYEAQQDKSGLPNDRFSAERPEGSISTLTIQRTEQRDSAMYRCASSPEVPGLAGGLTGELFFGEGSRLTVL.

This clonotype was seen a single time. V is TRBV15 and J is TRBJ1-1; D may be TRBD1 (6 bases). Per germline, CDR1 LNHNV and CDR2 YYDKDF (reference sequence). Trimming removed 3 bases at V and 1 base at J, with 12 bases between. CDR3 length equals 15 residues. The chain's CDR3 is CATSSDLDRNTEAFF. The CDR3 DNA reads TGTGCCACCAGCAGTGATTTGGACAGGAACACTGAAGCTTTCTTT. The whole variable domain, filled in from reference TRBV15 and TRBJ1-1, reads DAMVIQNPRYQVTQFGKPVTLSCSQTLNHNVMYWYQQKSSQAPKLLFHYYDKDFNNEADTPDNFQSRRPNTSFCFLDIRSPGLGDTAMYLCATSSDLDRNTEAFFGQGTRLTVV.

This clonotype was found many times. The chain employs TRBV7-6 and TRBJ2-1; D might be TRBD2 (5 bases). The CDR3 is made up of 14 amino acids. Between the trimmed V and J ends, which lost 5 bases and 2 bases, there was a span of 10 bases. Per germline, CDR1 SGHVS and CDR2 FNYEAQ. The CDR3 DNA follows: TGTGCCAGCAGCCTGCCGAGGGCCTACAATGAGCAGTTCTTC. Its translation is CASSLPRAYNEQFF.

J is TRBJ2-1 and V is TRBV27; possibly TRBD1 or TRBD2 for D (6 bases each). Germline V gene sequence: CDR1 MNHEY, CDR2 SMNVEV (reference sequence). With 0 bases removed from V and 14 bases from J, the gap between germline ends came to 14 bases. The CDR3 runs 13 residues. DNA of the CDR3: TGTGCCAGCAGTTTATCCGCGCGGGACAAGGAGTTCTTC. Protein: CASSLSARDKEFF.

This clonotype was counted many times. V is TRBV7-3 and J is TRBJ1-2, with 7 bases that match TRBD1. Looked up from germline, CDR1 is SGHTA and CDR2 is FQGTGA. Germline trimming cut 5 bases from V and 8 bases from J; bases unmatched to any gene: 14. This CDR3 is built from 15 residues. CDR3 DNA sequence: TGTGCCAGCAGCCCGACCACGACAGGGAACTTGGGCTACACCTTC. This encodes CASSPTTTGNLGYTF.

The chain carries TRBV7-9 and TRBJ1-2; D gene unclear. This CDR3 region has 11 residues. Germline CDR1 and CDR2: SEHNR and FQNEAQ (reference sequence). Trimming stripped 3 bases from V and 7 bases from J, with 6 bases between. As DNA, the CDR3 is TGTGCCAGCAGCTTTGTGGTTGGCTACACCTTC. It is translated as CASSFVVGYTF.

The chain is built from TRBV20-1 and TRBJ1-2; 8 nucleotides align to TRBD1. V shed 4 bases and J 5 bases; nucleotides not matched to a gene: 3. CDR3 length: 12 amino acids. Looked up from germline, CDR1 is DFQATT and CDR2 is SNEGSKA (reference sequence). The CDR3 coding sequence is TGCAGTGCTAATACAGGGGGTTATGGCTACACCTTC. It specifies CSANTGGYGYTF.

The chain combines TRBV6-6 with TRBJ2-3; TRBD2 might be the D (6 bases). The germline CDR1 and CDR2 sequences are MNHNY and SVGAGI (reference sequence). The CDR3 consists of 15 residues. The germline V and J ends were trimmed by 5 bases and 3 bases, with 15 bases remaining between them. The CDR3 bases are TGTGCCAGCAGTCAGTGGAGGGGTCGGACAGATACGCAGTATTTT. Its protein product is CASSQWRGRTDTQYF.

The chain joins TRBV6-2 or TRBV6-3 to TRBJ2-7, with D possibly TRBD1 on 5 matching bases. The CDR3 runs 12 residues. Germline CDR1 reads MNHEY; CDR2 reads SVGEGT. V shed 6 bases and J shed 10 bases, with 16 bases lying between them. The DNA of the CDR3 is TGTGCCAGCAGGGGGCCCGGAAGGCAACAGTACGTC. This translates into CASRGPGRQQYV.

This clonotype was observed at least ten times. V usage is TRBV4-1 and J usage is TRBJ2-1; 7 bases map to TRBD1. Germline CDR1 MGHRA, CDR2 YSYEKL. There are 16 residues in the CDR3. The V and J ends lost 6 bases and 0 bases, in that order; junction bases with no gene match: 8. The DNA for the CDR3 is TGCGCCAGCAGGCCTGGTGGGACAGACTCCTACAATGAGCAGTTCTTC. Translated, it gives CASRPGGTDSYNEQFF.

The gene calls are TRBV6-2 or TRBV6-3 and TRBJ2-7, with TRBD1 matching 9 bases. Germline-derived CDR1 and CDR2 are MNHEY and SVGEGT. The CDR3 consists of 15 residues. Trimming at V came to 4 bases and at J to 5 bases, leaving 9 bases not matched to a gene. CDR3 bases: TGTGCCAGCAGTTCTCTGGGACAGGGAATCGACGAGCAGTACTTC. It yields the protein CASSSLGQGIDEQYF.

This rearrangement joins TRBV27 to TRBJ1-1; D is unresolved. Germline V gene sequence: CDR1 MNHEY, CDR2 SMNVEV (reference sequence). V was trimmed by 6 bases and J by 4 bases, leaving 15 bases between them. This CDR3 has 14 residues. Here the CDR3 DNA reads TGTGCCAGCAGGCCCTCGGGCGGTGGCACTGAAGCTTTCTTT. As protein: CASRPSGGGTEAFF.

The CDR3 DNA is TGTGCCAGCAGCTTAGAGCGGGGATACAATGAGCAGTTCTTC. It codes for CASSLERGYNEQFF. The chain is built from TRBV7-8 and TRBJ2-1; 7 nucleotides align to TRBD2. The CDR3 contains 14 residues. V lost 1 base, J lost 4 bases, and 1 base stayed unmatched. CDR1 is SGHVS and CDR2 is FQNEAQ in the germline V gene.

This chain links TRBV25-1 with TRBJ1-1, with D unclear. The V gene's germline CDR1 is MGHDK and CDR2 SYGVNS. The V and J ends lost 0 bases and 0 bases respectively, with 8 bases between them. The CDR3 has 15 amino acids. The CDR3 nucleotides are TGTGCCAGCAGTGAATATTGGGCAGTGAACACTGAAGCTTTCTTT. Its translation is CASSEYWAVNTEAFF. Combining the CDR3 with reference TRBV25-1 and TRBJ1-1 gives the whole variable domain EADIYQTPRYLVIGTGKKITLECSQTMGHDKMYWYQQDPGMELHLIHYSYGVNSTEKGDLSSESTVSRIRTEHFPLTLESARPSHTSQYLCASSEYWAVNTEAFFGQGTRLTVV.

The chain employs TRBV19 and TRBJ2-1; D is perhaps TRBD1 or TRBD2 (5 bases each). This CDR3 has 16 residues. V lost 7 bases to trimming and J lost 8 bases, with 24 bases between them. Germline V lookup: CDR1 LNHDA, CDR2 SQIVND (reference sequence). The CDR3 DNA reads TGTGCCAGTACCTCGGACTGGGGCGTCCCGTCCGATGAGCAGTTCTTC. It translates to CASTSDWGVPSDEQFF.

The chain combines TRBV3-1 with TRBJ2-5, with D possibly called TRBD1 or TRBD2 (6 bases each). The CDR3 extends over 13 amino acids. V lost 1 base, J lost 9 bases, and 12 bases lay in between. Germline V gene data show CDR1 as LGHDT and CDR2 as YNNKEL (reference sequence). The CDR3 DNA reads TGTGCCAGCAGCCAAGGAGGGGGGTCGGCCCAGTACTTC. It encodes CASSQGGGSAQYF.

This clonotype was seen more than once but under ten times. This sequence joins TRBV2 and TRBJ2-7, with unresolved D. Trimming pared 4 bases from V and 9 bases from J, leaving 13 bases between. This CDR3 has 12 amino acids. Germline CDR1 and CDR2: SNHLY and FYNNEI. The CDR3 nucleotides read TGTGCCAGCAGTGGCGCGATAGGACGGCAGTACGTC. This gives the protein CASSGAIGRQYV.

This clonotype was seen at least ten times. The rearrangement joins TRBV7-8 to TRBJ2-3, with D perhaps TRBD1 (6 bases). Trimming took 5 bases from V and 1 from J, leaving 13 bases between them. Germline CDR1 reads SGHVS; CDR2 reads FQNEAQ. This CDR3 has 15 amino acids. Here the CDR3 reads CASSREDSGTDTQYF. Written as DNA, the CDR3 is TGTGCCAGCAGCAGAGAGGACAGTGGCACAGATACGCAGTATTTT.

This chain uses TRBV29-1 with TRBJ2-1; TRBD2 agrees at 7 bases. Germline lookup yields CDR1 SQVTM and CDR2 ANQGSEA. There are 14 residues in the CDR3. J was trimmed by 6 bases and V by 1 base; bases with no gene match: 6. The CDR3 sequence is CSVEGAGVINEQFF. DNA of the CDR3: TGCAGCGTTGAAGGGGCGGGAGTCATCAATGAGCAGTTCTTC.

J is TRBJ1-1 and V is TRBV4-2; 7 positions match TRBD1. The ends lost 3 bases at V and 0 bases at J; junction bases unmatched: 7. This CDR3 comprises 16 residues. Germline CDR1 LGHNA, CDR2 YNFKEQ. CDR3 loop: CASSHDSGGLNTEAFF. DNA of the CDR3: TGTGCCAGCAGCCACGATTCAGGGGGGCTGAACACTGAAGCTTTCTTT.

This clonotype was seen more than once but under ten times. This sequence joins TRBV6-5 and TRBJ2-2; 9 bases agree with TRBD1. This CDR3 is built from 14 residues. Germline V gives CDR1 MNHEY, CDR2 SVGAGI. Trimming at V came to 6 bases and at J to 7 bases, leaving 6 bases not matched to a gene. For the CDR3, the DNA is TGTGCCAGCAGCTGGACAGGGGTGAACGGGGAGCTGTTTTTT. The encoded protein is CASSWTGVNGELFF.

This clonotype showed up many times. The chain joins TRBV7-2 to TRBJ1-5; D is uncertain. CDR1 SGHTA and CDR2 FQGNSA come from the germline V gene. V gave up 4 bases and J gave up 5 bases, with 12 bases separating them. This CDR3 comprises 14 residues. CDR3 nucleotides: TGTGCCAGCAGCTACCTATTCCTCGATCAGCCCCAGCATTTT. Its protein is CASSYLFLDQPQHF.

J is TRBJ1-1 and V is TRBV20-1; no definite D call. The CDR3 loop spans 12 amino acids. The V gene's germline CDR1 is DFQATT and CDR2 SNEGSKA (reference sequence). V was pared by 4 bases and J by 0 bases, with 6 bases between. This chain's CDR3 is CSATQMNTEAFF. The CDR3 region has the DNA TGCAGTGCTACACAGATGAACACTGAAGCTTTCTTT.

This sequence joins TRBV2 and TRBJ2-5; the D is unclear. The germline V gene encodes CDR1 SNHLY and CDR2 FYNNEI. V lost 2 bases, J lost 9 bases, and 4 bases lay in between. The CDR3 is made up of 10 amino acids. The CDR3 DNA reads TGTGCCAGCAGTGAAACGGCCCAGTACTTC. Its protein product is CASSETAQYF. The variable domain in full, completed from reference TRBV2 and TRBJ2-5, reads EPEVTQTPSHQVTQMGQEVILRCVPISNHLYFYWYRQILGQKVEFLVSFYNNEISEKSEIFDDQFSVERPDGSNFTLKIRSTKLEDSAMYFCASSETAQYFGPGTRLLVL.

Regarding this clonotype: Its ends do not fully match the called genes, so a read error is possible. This sequence joins TRBV7-6 and TRBJ2-5; 8 nucleotides align to TRBD2. This CDR3 has 15 residues. CDR1 and CDR2 (germline): SGHVS, FNYEAQ. CDR3 protein: CASSLIAGSLETQYF. The CDR3 nucleotides are TGTGCTAGCAGCCTCATAGCGGGAAGCCTAGAGACCCAGTACTTC.

This clonotype has just a few counts. The CDR3, as DNA: TGTGCTAGTAGGGTCGGGGAGAACACTGAAGCTTTCTTT. It specifies CASRVGENTEAFF. This chain joins TRBV12-5 and TRBJ1-1; unclear D gene. This CDR3 has 13 amino acids. CDR1 and CDR2 (germline): LGHNT, FRNRAP. Trimming cost V 8 bases and J 1 base, with 11 bases left between them. The whole variable domain, remainder taken from reference TRBV12-5 and TRBJ1-1, is DARVTQTPRHKVTEMGQEVTMRCQPILGHNTVFWYRQTMMQGLELLAYFRNRAPLDDSGMPKDRFSAEMPDATLATLKIQPSEPRDSAVYFCASRVGENTEAFFGQGTRLTVV.

The chain employs TRBV4-3 and TRBJ2-5; 9 positions agree with TRBD2. CDR1 is LGHNA and CDR2 is YSLEER in the germline V gene. This CDR3 has 15 residues. V lost 7 bases, J lost 5 bases, and 11 bases stayed unmatched. DNA of the CDR3: TGCGCCAGCACCCCCGAAGCGGGGGGAATGGAGACCCAGTACTTC. Translating gives CASTPEAGGMETQYF.

The genes are TRBV20-1 and TRBJ2-2; no reliable D call. The germline CDR1 and CDR2 sequences are DFQATT and SNEGSKA (reference sequence). There are 13 residues in the CDR3. V was trimmed by 5 bases and J by 4 bases, leaving 11 bases between them. CDR3 protein: CSAPDRGTGELFF. The CDR3 nucleotides are TGCAGTGCTCCAGACCGTGGCACCGGGGAGCTGTTTTTT.